This TCR beta chain was identified in a study of a mutant IDH1 vaccine in newly diagnosed glioma. Study summary: Patients' prior therapy spanned radiotherapy, temozolomide, or both; most underwent both.

Data came from immunoSEQ multiplex PCR; TCRdb stores just in-frame clones and leaves some out. This table holds 32,000 or so clones, roughly 83% found once. The sample holds one count of this clone. The antigen is not known. The time point: week 5, during vaccination. Doses of 300 ug of mutant IDH1 20-mer peptide were given with topical imiquimod. The CDR3 consists of 14 residues. Trimming pared 10 bases from V and 3 bases from J, leaving 13 bases between. The germline V gene has CDR1 MGHDK and CDR2 SYGVNS. The source of this sequence is a man aged 30-40 years with glioma. The chain is built from TRBV25-1 and TRBJ1-6; D perhaps matches TRBD1 (6 bases). The input for sequencing was PBMCs, taken from a glioma patient whose treatment included an IDH1 peptide vaccine. The DNA of the CDR3 is TGTGCCACCCCCAGGGGCATCTATAATTCACCCCTCCACTTT. Protein: CATPRGIYNSPLHF.